This paragraph covers one T cell receptor beta chain sequence. Assay: immunoSEQ multiplex PCR; the TCRdb copy retains only in-frame clones and omits some. The table records 75,000 to 95,000 clones, around 90% of them present only once. The CDR3 spans 14 residues. Per germline, CDR1 LNHDA and CDR2 SQIVND (reference sequence). V was pared by 4 bases and J by 8 bases, with 7 bases of the junction left unmatched. The data originate from a study of control samples from healthy donors and cancer patients. The gene calls are TRBV19 and TRBJ2-2, with 7 positions matching TRBD1. The sequence was obtained from a woman between 45 and 60 years old with colorectal cancer. The sequencing sample was made of PBMCs. As DNA, the CDR3 is TGTGCCAGTAGTAACAGGGGATTGACTGGGGAGCTGTTTTTT. It specifies CASSNRGLTGELFF.